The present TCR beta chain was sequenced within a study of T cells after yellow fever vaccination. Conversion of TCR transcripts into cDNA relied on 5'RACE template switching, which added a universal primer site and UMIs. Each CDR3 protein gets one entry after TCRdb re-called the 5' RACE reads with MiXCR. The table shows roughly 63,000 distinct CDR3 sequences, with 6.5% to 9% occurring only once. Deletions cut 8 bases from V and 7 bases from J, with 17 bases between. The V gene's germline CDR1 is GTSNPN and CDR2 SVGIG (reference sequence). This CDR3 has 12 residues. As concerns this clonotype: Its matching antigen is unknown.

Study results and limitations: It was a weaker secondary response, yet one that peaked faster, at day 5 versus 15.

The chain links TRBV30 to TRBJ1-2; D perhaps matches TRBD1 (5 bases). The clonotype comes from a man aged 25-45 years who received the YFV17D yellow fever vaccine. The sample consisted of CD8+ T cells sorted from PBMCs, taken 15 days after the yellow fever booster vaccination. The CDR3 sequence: CAGPTRRGGYTF. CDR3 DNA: TGTGCCGGACCTACCCGGAGGGGTGGCTACACCTTC.